The sequence of this T cell receptor (beta chain) was determined in a study of T cells after yellow fever vaccination. This clonotype was detected ten times or more. The authors made TCR cDNA by 5'RACE template switching, adding a universal primer site and UMIs. TCRdb itself ran the 5' RACE reads through MiXCR, one entry per CDR3 protein. Among more than 75,000 distinct CDR3 sequences listed, about 8.8% were seen once. This TCR was sampled from a man younger than 35 who received the YFV17D yellow fever vaccine. The specimen comprised CD8+ T cells not binding an NS4B(214-222) dextramer, sorted from PBMCs, sampled more than 13 days after the first yellow fever vaccination.

This CDR3 reads CASSSTDTQYF. The CDR3 coding sequence is TGTGCCAGCAGTTCTACAGATACGCAGTATTTT. The chain carries TRBV6-5 and TRBJ2-3; D not certain. Germline V gene data show CDR1 as MNHEY and CDR2 as SVGAGI. The CDR3 runs 11 residues. V lost 4 bases to trimming and J lost 3 bases, with 2 bases between them.